This T cell receptor beta chain was identified in a study of blood T cell repertoires in COVID-19. Across the whole study: Both acute and convalescent COVID-19 samples were obtained from the United States, Italy and Spain. From T cells, B-cell-depleted T cells, or PBMCs came the material, which was cDNA or gDNA.

The Seattle site enrolled patients during active infection and followed them longitudinally. Profiled with immunoSEQ multiplex PCR; TCRdb holds only in-frame clones, not every one. The table lists a few hundred thousand clones, about 91% of them singletons, with approximately 1.6% in the top ten. Sequences were obtained from peripheral blood. The TCR sequence derives from a woman aged 30 to 39 with COVID-19, enrolled during active disease.

The CDR3 here is CASSQVGRRDSGTEAFF. CDR3 bases: TGCGCCAGCAGCCAAGTGGGTCGTCGGGATTCCGGCACTGAAGCTTTCTTT. The J gene is TRBJ1-1, the V gene TRBV4-1; D is unclear. CDR1 is MGHRA, CDR2 YSYEKL, per germline. The CDR3 totals 17 residues. Trimming left V 1 base short and J 4 bases short, with 19 bases between.